This TCR beta chain came from a study of blood T cell repertoires in COVID-19. At the level of the study: COVID-19 samples collected from the United States, Italy and Spain covered acute and convalescent phases. From T cells, B-cell-depleted T cells, or PBMCs came the material, which was cDNA or gDNA.

Germline CDR1 and CDR2: SQVTM and ANQGSEA. The CDR3 has 16 amino acids. The junction had 15 bases not matched to a gene; V was cut back by 5 bases and J by 6 bases. Original processing notes: Nucleated cell counts were estimated from reference gene primer amplification. The assay was immunoSEQ multiplex PCR, and TCRdb's table has in-frame clones only and misses some. V, J and clone size derive from that table, while D and trimming were established from the DNA sequence. The sample consists of more than 35,000 clones, roughly 71% of them appearing once. This rearrangement joins TRBV29-1 to TRBJ2-3, with 9 positions matching TRBD1. The clonotype was recovered from an elderly man with acute or convalescent COVID-19. What was sequenced was peripheral blood. CDR3 protein: CSVSEFGDRDGDTQYF. The CDR3, as DNA: TGCAGCGTTTCTGAATTTGGGGACAGGGATGGGGATACGCAGTATTTT.